The 5 T cell receptor beta chains in this list originate from one sample, sequenced in a study of shared clonotypes between healthy human individuals. Assay used: immunoSEQ multiplex PCR; TCRdb lists only in-frame clones, some missing. The sample shows over a million clones, about four fifths of them seen only once. Sample: memory CD4+ T cells from PBMCs. Subset reported: CD45RA-negative fraction. The source of these receptors is a man between 18 and 35 years old in good health. Some clones in this sample may be carry-over from other donors' samples.

The chain recombines TRBV28 with TRBJ2-7; TRBD2 matches 8 bases. The V gene's germline CDR1 is MDHEN and CDR2 SYDVKM. V gave up 1 base and J gave up 2 bases; unmatched junction bases: 7. CDR3 length equals 16 residues. CDR3 region: CASSLSQRESPYEQYF. In DNA form, the CDR3 reads TGTGCCAGCAGTTTATCCCAGCGGGAGTCCCCCTACGAGCAGTACTTC.

The CDR3 nucleotides are TGTGCCAGCAGCTTGAGCCGGAGAGGAGAGACCCAGTACTTC. Residues: CASSLSRRGETQYF. This sequence joins TRBV5-5 and TRBJ2-5, with unresolved D. Looked up from germline, CDR1 is SGHKS and CDR2 is YYEKEE (reference sequence). This CDR3 contains 14 residues. V was clipped by 1 base and J by 4 bases, with 11 bases between them.

J is TRBJ2-7 and V is TRBV6-1; 9 positions agree with TRBD1. The V and J ends lost 8 bases and 2 bases, in that order; junction bases with no gene match: 10. The germline CDR1 and CDR2 sequences are MNHNS and SASEGT. The CDR3 has 15 amino acids. The CDR3 region is CASLWGQGSTYEQYF. For the CDR3, the DNA is TGTGCCAGCTTGTGGGGACAGGGATCAACCTACGAGCAGTACTTC.

CDR3 sequence: CASSEVGIGSSGANVLTF. In nucleotides, the CDR3 is TGTGCCAGCAGTGAAGTAGGGATCGGGAGCTCTGGGGCCAACGTCCTGACTTTC. J is TRBJ2-6 and V is TRBV2; D may be TRBD2 (6 bases). Trimming stripped 1 base from V and 0 bases from J, with 13 bases between. CDR3 length: 18 amino acids. From germline, CDR1 is SNHLY and CDR2 FYNNEI. Complete variable domain (other parts from reference TRBV2 and TRBJ2-6): EPEVTQTPSHQVTQMGQEVILRCVPISNHLYFYWYRQILGQKVEFLVSFYNNEISEKSEIFDDQFSVERPDGSNFTLKIRSTKLEDSAMYFCASSEVGIGSSGANVLTFGAGSRLTVL.

A remark on this clone: A much bigger clone sits one base away, suggesting this may be a read error. Other DNA sequences in this sample translate to the same CDR3. The V and J genes are TRBV11-3 and TRBJ2-3; 10 bases are shared with TRBD2. The germline CDR1 and CDR2 sequences are SGHNT and YENEEA. This CDR3 contains 15 residues. V gave up 4 bases and J gave up 1 base; unmatched junction bases: 2. In DNA, the CDR3 is TGTGCCAGCAGCTCCGGGACTAGCGGCACAGATACGCAGTATTTT. Amino acids: CASSSGTSGTDTQYF.